Shown below are 20 T cell receptor beta chains from a single sample sequenced in a study of technical replicates of blood from a few donors. Repertoires were generated with immunoSEQ multiplex PCR, while TCRdb's copy carries only in-frame clones and drops some. The sample carries around 95,000 clones, around 95% recorded once. The sequenced sample consisted of T cells isolated from PBMCs. The receptors originated from a human donor in good health.

The chain combines TRBV28 with TRBJ2-7; 9 bases fit TRBD2. CDR3 length: 14 amino acids. V lost 6 bases, J lost 3 bases, and 6 bases stayed unmatched. Germline CDR1 and CDR2: MDHEN and SYDVKM. CDR3 region: CASRLSGRNYEQYF. The CDR3 bases are TGTGCCAGCAGGCTTAGCGGGAGAAACTACGAGCAGTACTTC.

The chain links TRBV19 to TRBJ1-1, with 8 bases that match TRBD1. Germline trimming cut 4 bases from V and 0 bases from J; bases unmatched to any gene: 10. The germline V gene encodes CDR1 LNHDA and CDR2 SQIVND (reference sequence). The CDR3 extends over 17 amino acids. CDR3 loop: CASSTGQGYMVNTEAFF. For the CDR3, the DNA is TGTGCCAGTAGTACCGGACAGGGATATATGGTGAACACTGAAGCTTTCTTT.

Only one count was recorded for this clone. The chain combines TRBV7-9 with TRBJ2-3; 8 nucleotides agree with TRBD2. This CDR3 is 15 amino acids long. Germline V gene data show CDR1 as SEHNR and CDR2 as FQNEAQ (reference sequence). Trimming at V came to 1 base and at J to 3 bases, leaving 3 bases not matched to a gene. CDR3 nucleotide sequence: TGTGCCAGCAGCTTAGAAGCGGGAGTAACAGATACGCAGTATTTT. This translates into CASSLEAGVTDTQYF.

This clone turned up a few times. V gene TRBV7-6 combines with J gene TRBJ1-1; 9 bases line up with TRBD1. Germline V gives CDR1 SGHVS, CDR2 FNYEAQ. J lost 6 bases, V lost 4 bases, and 6 bases had no gene match. The CDR3 covers 14 residues. The CDR3: CASSSRQGVSEAFF. Here the CDR3 DNA reads TGTGCCAGCAGCTCAAGACAGGGGGTGTCTGAAGCTTTCTTT. Supplemented by reference TRBV7-6 and TRBJ1-1, the full variable domain reads GAGVSQSPRYKVTKRGQDVALRCDPISGHVSLYWYRQALGQGPEFLTYFNYEAQQDKSGLPNDRFSAERPEGSISTLTIQRTEQRDSAMYRCASSSRQGVSEAFFGQGTRLTVV.

CDR3 sequence reads: CSVEWVGSATYNEQFF. CDR3 DNA sequence: TGCAGCGTTGAATGGGTGGGTAGCGCGACCTACAATGAGCAGTTCTTC. V gene TRBV29-1 combines with J gene TRBJ2-1; perhaps TRBD2 as D (5 bases). Germline CDR1 is SQVTM and CDR2 is ANQGSEA. V was pared by 2 bases and J by 2 bases, with 16 bases between. This CDR3 comprises 16 residues.

The CDR3 DNA reads TGTGCCAGCAGCCCCCCGCGGGCGGGAGAATGGAATGAGCAGTTCTTC. Translated, it gives CASSPPRAGEWNEQFF. The chain joins TRBV7-6 to TRBJ2-1; the match to TRBD2 covers 7 bases. Germline values: CDR1 SGHVS, CDR2 FNYEAQ. CDR3 size: 16 residues. V shed 5 bases, J shed 7 bases, and the junction held 14 bases outside the gene matches.

This sequence joins TRBV6-5 and TRBJ1-1; D is possibly TRBD1 (5 bases). The CDR3 covers 13 residues. Germline lookup yields CDR1 MNHEY and CDR2 SVGAGI. V shed 5 bases and J shed 2 bases, with 9 bases lying between them. The CDR3 loop reads CASSPGVNTEAFF. The CDR3 nucleotides are TGTGCCAGCAGTCCGGGGGTTAACACTGAAGCTTTCTTT.

The J gene is TRBJ2-5, the V gene TRBV27; weak D call: TRBD2 (7 bases). V dropped 1 base and J dropped 5 bases, with 20 bases sitting between them. From germline, CDR1 is MNHEY and CDR2 SMNVEV (reference sequence). This CDR3 spans 17 amino acids. CDR3 DNA: TGTGCCAGCAGTTTATTGCGGGGGCAGGGGATTTTGGAGACCCAGTACTTC. Its translation is CASSLLRGQGILETQYF.

The V gene is TRBV10-1, the J gene TRBJ2-5, with D possibly matching TRBD1 (5 bases). The CDR3 totals 14 residues. With 2 bases removed from V and 10 bases from J, the gap between germline ends came to 17 bases. The germline gives CDR1 WNHNN, CDR2 SYGVQD (reference sequence). Here the CDR3 DNA reads TGCGCCAGCAGTGAGGGATTCCAGAAGGGGATCCAGTACTTC. As protein: CASSEGFQKGIQYF.

The chain employs TRBV2 and TRBJ2-1, with no clear D. This CDR3 is built from 16 residues. Germline V CDR1 and CDR2: SNHLY, FYNNEI. Trimming removed 2 bases from V and 0 bases from J, with 11 bases in between. CDR3 in DNA: TGTGCCAGCAGTGAACACCAGGCCAGCTCCTACAATGAGCAGTTCTTC. It encodes CASSEHQASSYNEQFF. The complete variable domain, with remaining parts taken from reference TRBV2 and TRBJ2-1, reads EPEVTQTPSHQVTQMGQEVILRCVPISNHLYFYWYRQILGQKVEFLVSFYNNEISEKSEIFDDQFSVERPDGSNFTLKIRSTKLEDSAMYFCASSEHQASSYNEQFFGPGTRLTVL.

The chain is built from TRBV5-1 and TRBJ2-1; the match to TRBD2 covers 8 bases. The CDR3 contains 15 residues. The V segment lost 1 base and the J segment 7 bases; nucleotides outside the gene matches: 7. Germline V CDR1 and CDR2: SGHRS, YFSETQ. CDR3 bases: TGCGCCAGCAGCTTGCCGAGCGGGAGTGGAAATGAGCAGTTCTTC. Translation gives CASSLPSGSGNEQFF.

This chain joins TRBV4-1 and TRBJ1-5; D is perhaps TRBD1 (6 bases). The V gene's germline CDR1 is MGHRA and CDR2 YSYEKL. CDR3 length equals 17 residues. V gave up 3 bases and J gave up 6 bases, with 21 bases separating them. Written as DNA, the CDR3 is TGCGCCAGCAGCCAGGAGTTCCGGGGGGCGGCGGTTCAGCCCCAGCATTTT. It codes for CASSQEFRGAAVQPQHF.

In its sample, this clone was seen once. The chain has TRBV5-4 and TRBJ2-7; D perhaps matches TRBD2 (5 bases). The CDR3 extends over 13 amino acids. The germline V gene encodes CDR1 SGHNT and CDR2 YYREEE (reference sequence). V was trimmed by 3 bases and J by 1 base, leaving 8 bases between them. In nucleotides, the CDR3 is TGTGCCAGCAGCTCGCTAGCTTCCTACGAGCAGTACTTC. This translates into CASSSLASYEQYF.

V is TRBV25-1 and J is TRBJ2-1, with TRBD1 matching over 7 bases. CDR1 is MGHDK and CDR2 is SYGVNS in the germline V gene. V gave up 5 bases and J gave up 0 bases; unmatched junction bases: 4. This CDR3 is 15 amino acids long. Here the CDR3 DNA reads TGTGCCAGCAGTCACACAGGGGTCTCCTACAATGAGCAGTTCTTC. Protein sequence: CASSHTGVSYNEQFF.

The rearrangement joins TRBV7-9 to TRBJ1-2; D is unresolved. V lost 1 base to trimming and J lost 4 bases, with 19 bases between them. This CDR3 comprises 17 residues. The germline gives CDR1 SEHNR, CDR2 FQNEAQ (reference sequence). In nucleotides, the CDR3 is TGTGCCAGCAGCTTAGGGGCCCGCGGAGGGAGTCGCTATGGCTACACCTTC. It specifies CASSLGARGGSRYGYTF.

V is TRBV19 and J is TRBJ2-7, with D maybe TRBD2 (5 bases). Trimming pared 5 bases from V and 3 bases from J, leaving 20 bases between. CDR3 length equals 16 residues. The germline gives CDR1 LNHDA, CDR2 SQIVND (reference sequence). This CDR3 is CASSPLIVGGYYEQYF. CDR3 nucleotide sequence: TGTGCCAGTAGTCCCCTAATCGTCGGCGGGTACTACGAGCAGTACTTC.

The chain carries TRBV13 and TRBJ1-5; weak D call: TRBD1 (5 bases). V was cut by 0 bases and J by 6 bases, with 9 bases left in between. CDR3 length equals 14 residues. CDR1 PRHDT and CDR2 FYEKMQ come from the germline V gene (reference sequence). Here the CDR3 reads CASSLGTGGQPQHF. In DNA form, the CDR3 reads TGTGCCAGCAGCTTAGGCACCGGGGGTCAGCCCCAGCATTTT.

The V gene is TRBV7-9, the J gene TRBJ1-1; a possible D gene is TRBD1 (5 bases). The CDR3 totals 11 residues. Trimming took 4 bases from V and 10 from J, leaving 10 bases between them. The germline gives CDR1 SEHNR, CDR2 FQNEAQ (reference sequence). In nucleotides, the CDR3 is TGTGCCAGCAGCTCCAGGGTAGGAGCTTTCTTT. It specifies CASSSRVGAFF.

The gene calls are TRBV4-1 and TRBJ2-7; D not certain. The CDR3 spans 14 residues. Germline values: CDR1 MGHRA, CDR2 YSYEKL. V dropped 3 bases and J dropped 2 bases, with 11 bases sitting between them. CDR3 in amino acids: CASSQHSSTYEQYF. The CDR3 nucleotides read TGCGCCAGCAGCCAGCACAGCTCCACCTACGAGCAGTACTTC.

The rearrangement joins TRBV19 to TRBJ1-1; 7 bases align to TRBD1. The V and J ends lost 5 bases and 1 base, in that order; junction bases with no gene match: 16. This CDR3 is 18 amino acids long. Germline V gene data show CDR1 as LNHDA and CDR2 as SQIVND (reference sequence). The CDR3 loop is CASSARSTGRVRNTEAFF. CDR3 nucleotides: TGTGCCAGTAGTGCGCGATCGACAGGGAGAGTAAGGAACACTGAAGCTTTCTTT. Supplemented by reference TRBV19 and TRBJ1-1, the full variable domain reads DGGITQSPKYLFRKEGQNVTLSCEQNLNHDAMYWYRQDPGQGLRLIYYSQIVNDFQKGDIAEGYSVSREKKESFPLTVTSAQKNPTAFYLCASSARSTGRVRNTEAFFGQGTRLTVV.